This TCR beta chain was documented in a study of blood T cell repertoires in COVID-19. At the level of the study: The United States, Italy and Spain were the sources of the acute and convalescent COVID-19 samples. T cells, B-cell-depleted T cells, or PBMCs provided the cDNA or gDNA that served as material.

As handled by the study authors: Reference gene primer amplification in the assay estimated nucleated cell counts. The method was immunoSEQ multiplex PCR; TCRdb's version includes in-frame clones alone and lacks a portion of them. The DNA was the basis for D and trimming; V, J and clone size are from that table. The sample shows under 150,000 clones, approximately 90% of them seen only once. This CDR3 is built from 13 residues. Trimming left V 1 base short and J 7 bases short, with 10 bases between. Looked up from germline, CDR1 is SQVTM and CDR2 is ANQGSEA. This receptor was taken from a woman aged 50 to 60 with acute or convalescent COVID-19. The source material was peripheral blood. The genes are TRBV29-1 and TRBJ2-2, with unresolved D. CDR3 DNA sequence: TGCAGCGTTGAAGTGGTCAATAGCGGGGAGCTGTTTTTT. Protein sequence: CSVEVVNSGELFF.